This TCR beta chain is drawn from a study of cytomegalovirus exposure and HLA in healthy donors. Sequenced by immunoSEQ multiplex PCR; TCRdb stores in-frame clones only, minus some. The sample shows about 160,000 clones, about 90% of them seen only once. This receptor was taken from a woman under 30 in good health and CMV-seropositive. Sample: PBMCs.

The CDR3 DNA follows: TGCGCCAGCAGCCGCACGACGGGGCAGGGGGACTACGAGCAGTACTTC. This codes for CASSRTTGQGDYEQYF. The rearrangement joins TRBV4-1 to TRBJ2-7; 7 nucleotides match TRBD1. V gave up 4 bases and J gave up 3 bases; unmatched junction bases: 12. The length of the CDR3 is 16 residues. CDR1 is MGHRA, CDR2 YSYEKL, per germline.